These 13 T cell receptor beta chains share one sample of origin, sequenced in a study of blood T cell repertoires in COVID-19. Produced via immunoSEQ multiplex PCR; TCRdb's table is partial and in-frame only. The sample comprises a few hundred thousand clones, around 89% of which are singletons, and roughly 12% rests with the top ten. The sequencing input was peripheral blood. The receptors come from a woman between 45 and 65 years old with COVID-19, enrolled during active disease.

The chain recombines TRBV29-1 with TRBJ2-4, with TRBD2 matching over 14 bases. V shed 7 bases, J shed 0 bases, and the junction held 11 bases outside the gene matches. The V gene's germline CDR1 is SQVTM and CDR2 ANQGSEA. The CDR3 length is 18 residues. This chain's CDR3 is CSAQGLAGDRIAKNIQYF. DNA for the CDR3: TGCAGCGCCCAGGGACTAGCGGGGGACAGGATAGCCAAAAACATTCAGTACTTC.

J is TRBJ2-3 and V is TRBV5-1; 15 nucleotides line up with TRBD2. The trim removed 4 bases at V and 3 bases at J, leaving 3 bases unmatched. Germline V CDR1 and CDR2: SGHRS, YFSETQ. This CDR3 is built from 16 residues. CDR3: CASSDGTSGGTDTQYF. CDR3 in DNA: TGCGCCAGCAGCGACGGGACTAGCGGGGGGACAGATACGCAGTATTTT.

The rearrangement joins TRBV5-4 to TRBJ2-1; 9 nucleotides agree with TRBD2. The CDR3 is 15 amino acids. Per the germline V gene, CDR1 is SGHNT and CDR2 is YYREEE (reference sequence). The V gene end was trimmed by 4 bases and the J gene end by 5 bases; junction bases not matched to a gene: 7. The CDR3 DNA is TGTGCCAGCAGCCACGCAGCGGGGGGTGACAATGAGCAGTTCTTC. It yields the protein CASSHAAGGDNEQFF.

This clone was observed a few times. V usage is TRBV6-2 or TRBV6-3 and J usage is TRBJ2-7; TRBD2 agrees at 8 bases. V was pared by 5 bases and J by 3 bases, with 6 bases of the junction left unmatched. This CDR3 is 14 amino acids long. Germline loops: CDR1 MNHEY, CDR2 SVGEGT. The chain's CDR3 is CASSHLSGGYEQYF. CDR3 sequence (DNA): TGTGCCAGCAGTCACCTAAGCGGGGGCTACGAGCAGTACTTC.

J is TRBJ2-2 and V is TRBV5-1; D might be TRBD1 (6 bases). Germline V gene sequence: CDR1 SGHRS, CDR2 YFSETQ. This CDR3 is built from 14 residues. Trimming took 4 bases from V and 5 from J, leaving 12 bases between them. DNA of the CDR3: TGCGCCAGCAGCCGGCAGGGGAATACCGGGGAGCTGTTTTTT. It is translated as CASSRQGNTGELFF.

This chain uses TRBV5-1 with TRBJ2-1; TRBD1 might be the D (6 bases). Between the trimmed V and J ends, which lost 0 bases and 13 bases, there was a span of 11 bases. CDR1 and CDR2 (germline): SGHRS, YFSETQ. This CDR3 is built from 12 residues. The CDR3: CASSLGGQIQFF. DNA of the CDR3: TGCGCCAGCAGCTTGGGCGGACAGATCCAGTTCTTC.

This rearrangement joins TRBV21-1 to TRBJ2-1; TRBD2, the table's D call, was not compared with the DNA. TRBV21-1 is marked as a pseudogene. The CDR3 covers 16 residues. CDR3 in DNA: TGTGCCAAAGCGGGTGAGAGCGGGGGGTCGCACAATGAGCAGTTCTTC. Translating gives CAKAGESGGSHNEQFF.

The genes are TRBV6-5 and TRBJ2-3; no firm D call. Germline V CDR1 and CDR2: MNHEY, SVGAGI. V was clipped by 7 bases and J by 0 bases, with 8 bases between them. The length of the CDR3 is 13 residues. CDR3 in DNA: TGTGCCAGCACTCGTCCTAGCACAGATACGCAGTATTTT. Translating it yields CASTRPSTDTQYF.

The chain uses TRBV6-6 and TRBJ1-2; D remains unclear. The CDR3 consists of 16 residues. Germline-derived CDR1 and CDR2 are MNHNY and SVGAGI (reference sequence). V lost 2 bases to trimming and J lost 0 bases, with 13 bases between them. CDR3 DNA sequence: TGTGCCAGCAGTTACAACAGAGAAAGTCCTAACTATGGCTACACCTTC. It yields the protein CASSYNRESPNYGYTF.

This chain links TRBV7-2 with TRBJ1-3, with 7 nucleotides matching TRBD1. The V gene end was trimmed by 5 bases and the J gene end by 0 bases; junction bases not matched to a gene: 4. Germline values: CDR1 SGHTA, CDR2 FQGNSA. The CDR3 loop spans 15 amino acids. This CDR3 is CASSRDSTSGNTIYF. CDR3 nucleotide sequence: TGTGCCAGCAGCCGGGACAGCACCTCTGGAAACACCATATATTTT.

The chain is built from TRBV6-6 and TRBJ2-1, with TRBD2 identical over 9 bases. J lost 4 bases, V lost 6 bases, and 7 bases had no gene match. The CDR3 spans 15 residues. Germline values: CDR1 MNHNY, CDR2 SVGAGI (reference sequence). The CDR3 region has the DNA TGTGCCAGCAGCCCCTTGAGCGGGAGGTACAATGAGCAGTTCTTC. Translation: CASSPLSGRYNEQFF.

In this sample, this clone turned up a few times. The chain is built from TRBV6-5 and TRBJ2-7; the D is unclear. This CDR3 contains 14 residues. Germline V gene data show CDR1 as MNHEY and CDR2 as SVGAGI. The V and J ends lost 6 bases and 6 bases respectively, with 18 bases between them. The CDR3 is CASRMGGPPGEQYF. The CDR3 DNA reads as TGTGCCAGCAGGATGGGTGGGCCCCCCGGCGAGCAGTACTTC.

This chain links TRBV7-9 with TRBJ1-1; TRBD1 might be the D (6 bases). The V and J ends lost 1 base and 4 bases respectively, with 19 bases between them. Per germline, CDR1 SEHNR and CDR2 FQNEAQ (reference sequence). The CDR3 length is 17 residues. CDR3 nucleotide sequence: TGTGCCAGCAGCTTAGTCGGGGGGCCTTTTTCGGGCACTGAAGCTTTCTTT. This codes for CASSLVGGPFSGTEAFF.